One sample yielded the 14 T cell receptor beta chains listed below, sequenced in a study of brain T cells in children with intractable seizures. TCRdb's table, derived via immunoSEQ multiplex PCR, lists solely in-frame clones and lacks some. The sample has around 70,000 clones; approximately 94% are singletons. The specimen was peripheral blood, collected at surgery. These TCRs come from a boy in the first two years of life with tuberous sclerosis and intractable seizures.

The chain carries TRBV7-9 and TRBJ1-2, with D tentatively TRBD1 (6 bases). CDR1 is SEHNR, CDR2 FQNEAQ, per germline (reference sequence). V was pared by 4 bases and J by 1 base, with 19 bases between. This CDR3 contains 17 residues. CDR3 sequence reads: CASSSMGGRTDNYGYTF. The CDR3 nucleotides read TGTGCCAGCAGCTCCATGGGGGGCCGAACCGATAACTATGGCTACACCTTC.

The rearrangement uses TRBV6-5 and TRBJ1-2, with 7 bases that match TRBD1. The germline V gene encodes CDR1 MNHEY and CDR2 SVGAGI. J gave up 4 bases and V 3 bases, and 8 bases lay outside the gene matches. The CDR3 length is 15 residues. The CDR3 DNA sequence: TGTGCCAGCAGTTATACGGCAGGGGGAGGCTATGGCTACACCTTC. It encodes CASSYTAGGGYGYTF.

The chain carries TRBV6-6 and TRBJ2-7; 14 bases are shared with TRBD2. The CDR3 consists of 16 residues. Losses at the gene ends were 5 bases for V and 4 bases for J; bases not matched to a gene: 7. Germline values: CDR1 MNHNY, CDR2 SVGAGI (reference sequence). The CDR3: CASSPGLAGGLYEQYF. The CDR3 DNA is TGTGCCAGCAGTCCTGGACTAGCGGGAGGACTATACGAGCAGTACTTC.

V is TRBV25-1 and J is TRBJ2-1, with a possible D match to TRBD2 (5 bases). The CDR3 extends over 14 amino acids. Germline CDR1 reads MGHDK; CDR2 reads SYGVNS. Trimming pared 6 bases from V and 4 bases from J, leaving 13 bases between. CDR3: CASSGFEGYNEQFF. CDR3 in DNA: TGTGCCAGCAGCGGGTTTGAGGGTTACAATGAGCAGTTCTTC.

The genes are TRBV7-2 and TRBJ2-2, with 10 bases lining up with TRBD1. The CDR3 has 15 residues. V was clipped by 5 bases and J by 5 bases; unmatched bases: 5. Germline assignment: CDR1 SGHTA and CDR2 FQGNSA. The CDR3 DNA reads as TGTGCCAGCAGCCTCCGGGACAGGGGTACCGGGGAGCTGTTTTTT. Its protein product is CASSLRDRGTGELFF.

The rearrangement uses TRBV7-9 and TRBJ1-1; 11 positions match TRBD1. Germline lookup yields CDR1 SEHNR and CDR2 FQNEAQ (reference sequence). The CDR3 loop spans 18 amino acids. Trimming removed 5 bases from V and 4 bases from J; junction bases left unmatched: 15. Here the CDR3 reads CASSPDKSGTGGSTEAFF. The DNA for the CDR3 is TGTGCCAGCAGCCCTGATAAATCCGGGACAGGGGGGAGCACTGAAGCTTTCTTT.

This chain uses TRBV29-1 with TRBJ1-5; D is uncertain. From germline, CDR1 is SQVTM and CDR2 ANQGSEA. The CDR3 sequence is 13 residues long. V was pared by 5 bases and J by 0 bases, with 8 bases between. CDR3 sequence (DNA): TGCAGCGTTCGCATCGGTAGCAATCAGCCCCAGCATTTT. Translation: CSVRIGSNQPQHF.

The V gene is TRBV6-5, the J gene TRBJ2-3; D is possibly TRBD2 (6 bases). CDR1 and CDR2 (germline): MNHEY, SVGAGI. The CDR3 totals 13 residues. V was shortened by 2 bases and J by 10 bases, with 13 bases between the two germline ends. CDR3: CASSYSLTGAQYF. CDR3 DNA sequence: TGTGCCAGCAGTTACAGTTTAACGGGGGCGCAGTATTTT.

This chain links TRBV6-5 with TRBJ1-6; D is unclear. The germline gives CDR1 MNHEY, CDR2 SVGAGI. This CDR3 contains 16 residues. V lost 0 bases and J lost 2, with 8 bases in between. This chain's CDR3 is CASSYSMQTYNSPLHF. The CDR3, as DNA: TGTGCCAGCAGTTACTCCATGCAGACCTATAATTCACCCCTCCACTTT.

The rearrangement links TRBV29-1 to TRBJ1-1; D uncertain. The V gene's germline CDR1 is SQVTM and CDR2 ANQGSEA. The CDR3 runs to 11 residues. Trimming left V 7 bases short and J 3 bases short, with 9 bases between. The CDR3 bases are TGCAGCGGGCGTTTGGACACTGAAGCTTTCTTT. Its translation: CSGRLDTEAFF.

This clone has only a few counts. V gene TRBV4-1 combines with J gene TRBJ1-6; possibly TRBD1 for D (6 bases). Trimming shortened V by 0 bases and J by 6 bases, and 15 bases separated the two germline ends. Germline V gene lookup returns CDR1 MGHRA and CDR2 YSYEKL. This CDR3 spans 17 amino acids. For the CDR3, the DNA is TGCGCCAGCAGCCAAGATCAGCAGGGAGGGGGTAATTCACCCCTCCACTTT. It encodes CASSQDQQGGGNSPLHF.

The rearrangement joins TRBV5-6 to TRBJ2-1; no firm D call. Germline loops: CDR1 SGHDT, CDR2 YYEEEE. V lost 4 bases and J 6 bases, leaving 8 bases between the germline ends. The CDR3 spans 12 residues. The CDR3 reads CASSQSSNEQFF. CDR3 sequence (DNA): TGTGCCAGCAGCCAGTCTTCCAATGAGCAGTTCTTC.

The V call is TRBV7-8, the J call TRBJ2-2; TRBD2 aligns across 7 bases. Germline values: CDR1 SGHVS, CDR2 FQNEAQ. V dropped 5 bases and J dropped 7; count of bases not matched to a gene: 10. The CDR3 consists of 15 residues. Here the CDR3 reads CASSPVGREIGELFF. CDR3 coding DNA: TGTGCCAGCAGCCCAGTGGGGCGGGAGATCGGGGAGCTGTTTTTT.

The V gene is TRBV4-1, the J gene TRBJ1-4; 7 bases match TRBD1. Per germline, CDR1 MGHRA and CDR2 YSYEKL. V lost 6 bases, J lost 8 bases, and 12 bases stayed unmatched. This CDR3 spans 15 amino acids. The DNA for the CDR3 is TGCGCCAGCAGGAGACAGGGCGTAGGATTCGAAAAACTGTTTTTT. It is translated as CASRRQGVGFEKLFF.